The present T cell receptor (beta chain) was sequenced within a study of CD8 T cells in Susac syndrome (dated by TCRdb to the late 2010s). General notes on the study: The study used repertoire sequencing to test whether antigen drove CD8+ T cell activation and differentiation in Susac syndrome. Clonality of the CD8+ T cell repertoire was compared between around eleven healthy donors, about 14 Susac syndrome patients and around 15 multiple sclerosis patients.

In regard to this clonotype: What antigen it recognizes has not been identified. The input lacks base qualities; no much larger clone sits a single base away.

Summary of the overall study and its limitations: The number of individuals in the TCR sequencing and HLA analysis was recognized as being relatively small.

High-throughput TCR beta sequencing profiled peripheral blood CD8+ and CD4+ T cells from healthy donors, Susac syndrome patients and multiple sclerosis patients. Multiple sclerosis controls were treatment-naive patients with stable or active relapsing-remitting disease fulfilling revised McDonald criteria. CD8+ TEMRA cells were enriched by FACS, while bulk CD8+ and CD4+ T cells were purified by magnetic negative isolation. Blood was drawn into EDTA tubes, processed within 24 hours, and PBMCs were isolated by density gradient centrifugation. PBMCs destined for TCR sequencing were cryopreserved in liquid nitrogen and later thawed in a 37 °C water bath. A purity of at least 90% was achieved for sorted or isolated CD4+, CD8+ and CD8+ TEMRA cells. RNA was extracted with the RNeasy kit and roughly 0.45 to 1 ug was reverse transcribed using random hexamers. The immunoSEQ multiplex PCR assay, covering 54 Vbeta and 13 Jbeta segments, was used to amplify TCR beta CDR3 regions. Bias from PCR amplification was corrected by using a synthetic template baseline for primer optimization and for computational correction. Turning to the authors' computational methods: Reads were annotated to V, D and J genes according to IMGT and were analyzed with immunoSEQ Analyzer, with only productive sequences retained. To calculate clonality, Shannon entropy was normalized by log2 of the number of productive unique sequences and then subtracted from one. Public and private clones were assessed among the 100 most prevalent clones of each patient and control. Clones were defined as Susac-specific if absent from the healthy and MS cohorts, from more than 900 published viral clones and from other ImmuneACCESS disease sequences. TCRdb reworked the public reads: Q25 trimming with fastp, MiXCR clone assembly, productive beta chains retained. Under each unique CDR3 protein, matching rows form one entry showing the most common genes and DNA. TCRdb assigned the V and J calls; the authors' analysis was not used. For this sample there are about 400,000 distinct CDR3 sequences; roughly 85% appear just once. In total, the top ten clones hold under 0.15% of the sample.

V is pared back by 4 bases and J by 4 bases, with 10 bases lying between the germline termini. Including the terminal cysteine and phenylalanine, the CDR3 comprises 13 residues. Left in the record is the CDR3 DNA by itself, 39 bases read in frame from the first base. CDR1 is given as SGHVS and CDR2 as FQNEAQ, both from the germline V gene. Rearrangement joined TRBV7-8 to TRBJ1-1; the D gene cannot be named for sure. The sequenced material came from CD8+ T cells from PBMCs. The receptor was isolated from a human donor with multiple sclerosis. In nucleotide form, the sequence is TGTGCCAGCAGCTCCTCAAGAGGCACTGAAGCTTTCTTT. This sequence encodes CASSSSRGTEAFF.